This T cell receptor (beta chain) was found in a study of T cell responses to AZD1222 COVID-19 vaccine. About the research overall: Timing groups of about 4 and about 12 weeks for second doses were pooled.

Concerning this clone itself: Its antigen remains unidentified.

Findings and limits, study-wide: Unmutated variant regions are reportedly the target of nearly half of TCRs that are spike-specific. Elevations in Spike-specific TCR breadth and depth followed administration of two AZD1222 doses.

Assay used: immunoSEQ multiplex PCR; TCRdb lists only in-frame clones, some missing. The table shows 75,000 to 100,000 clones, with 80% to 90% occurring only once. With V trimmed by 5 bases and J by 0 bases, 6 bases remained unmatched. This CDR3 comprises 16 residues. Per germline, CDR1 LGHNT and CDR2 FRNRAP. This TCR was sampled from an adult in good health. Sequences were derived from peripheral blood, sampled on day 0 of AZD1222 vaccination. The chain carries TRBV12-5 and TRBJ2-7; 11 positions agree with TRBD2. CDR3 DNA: TGTGCTAGTGGTCCCTCTAGCGGGAGGCACTCCTACGAGCAGTACTTC. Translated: CASGPSSGRHSYEQYF.